Below are 10 T cell receptor beta chains sequenced from a single sample in a study of blood T cell repertoires in COVID-19. TCRdb keeps only in-frame clones here, not all; method: immunoSEQ multiplex PCR. Among about 100,000 clones listed, approximately 89% were seen once. The sequenced sample was peripheral blood. The receptors shown here come from a man aged 45-60 years with active COVID-19.

The chain joins TRBV27 to TRBJ2-2; 11 nucleotides align to TRBD2. Germline V gene sequence: CDR1 MNHEY, CDR2 SMNVEV (reference sequence). J lost 8 bases, V lost 6 bases, and 8 bases had no gene match. The CDR3 is made up of 15 amino acids. CDR3 bases: TGTGCCAGCAGATTTAGCGGGGGGGCTTCAGGGGAGCTGTTTTTT. Its translation is CASRFSGGASGELFF.

The chain uses TRBV3-1 (or the pseudogene TRBV3-2) and TRBJ1-2; 10 bases are a match to TRBD1. V was pared by 2 bases and J by 8 bases, with 5 bases of the junction left unmatched. The CDR3 totals 14 residues. Looked up from germline, CDR1 is LGHDT and CDR2 is YNNKEL (reference sequence). The CDR3 DNA reads as TGTGCCAGCAGCCAATTAGGGACAGGGGTAGGCTACACCTTC. Residues: CASSQLGTGVGYTF.

J is TRBJ2-3 and V is TRBV19, with D perhaps matching TRBD2 (6 bases). Germline lookup yields CDR1 LNHDA and CDR2 SQIVND (reference sequence). This CDR3 is 17 amino acids long. The V gene lost 5 bases and the J gene lost 2 bases, with 20 bases spanning the gap. The CDR3 coding sequence is TGTGCCAGTAGTTCAGCTCCGGGACTGACCGACACAGATACGCAGTATTTT. This encodes CASSSAPGLTDTDTQYF.

The CDR3 loop reads CASSPPRTEEINEKLFF. Here the CDR3 DNA reads TGTGCCAGCTCACCACCGAGGACAGAAGAGATTAATGAAAAACTGTTTTTT. The chain couples TRBV18 to TRBJ1-4; a weak D match, TRBD1 (6 bases). CDR3 length: 17 amino acids. With 0 bases removed from V and 4 bases from J, the gap between germline ends came to 15 bases. Germline lookup yields CDR1 KGHSH and CDR2 LQKENI.

The genes are TRBV5-6 and TRBJ1-5; 8 positions match TRBD1. This CDR3 has 15 residues. Trimming took 0 bases from V and 1 from J; bases not matched to a gene: 0. The germline V gene encodes CDR1 SGHDT and CDR2 YYEEEE. The CDR3 sequence: CASSLAGGSNQPQHF. The CDR3, as DNA: TGTGCCAGCAGCTTGGCAGGGGGCAGCAATCAGCCCCAGCATTTT.

The chain links TRBV6-5 to TRBJ1-2; 7 bases line up with TRBD1. Unmatched junction bases numbered 5, after V lost 6 bases and J lost 4 bases. Germline CDR1 reads MNHEY; CDR2 reads SVGAGI. CDR3 size: 13 residues. The CDR3 region is CASRTRQGYGYTF. CDR3 in DNA: TGTGCCAGCAGAACTAGACAGGGCTATGGCTACACCTTC.

The chain couples TRBV6-5 to TRBJ1-6; D gene ambiguous. CDR3 length equals 15 residues. Germline assignment: CDR1 MNHEY and CDR2 SVGAGI. Trimming took 6 bases from V and 0 from J, leaving 9 bases between them. The CDR3 DNA reads as TGTGCCAGCAGCCGGGAACGCTCCTATAATTCACCCCTCCACTTT. This codes for CASSRERSYNSPLHF.

The rearrangement links TRBV3-1 (or the pseudogene TRBV3-2) to TRBJ2-3, with a tentative D call TRBD1 (5 bases). This CDR3 comprises 13 residues. The V gene lost 9 bases and the J gene lost 4 bases, with 14 bases spanning the gap. From germline, CDR1 is LGHDT and CDR2 YNNKEL (reference sequence). For the CDR3, the DNA is TGTGCCAGTCGACCAGGGAAATCAGATACGCAGTATTTT. It translates to CASRPGKSDTQYF.

The rearrangement uses TRBV12-3 or TRBV12-4 and TRBJ2-1; D is unresolved. Trimming removed 5 bases from V and 7 bases from J, with 6 bases in between. The CDR3 length is 11 residues. The CDR3 region has the DNA TGTGCCAGCAGTGCGAGAAATGAGCAGTTCTTC. Translating it yields CASSARNEQFF.

The rearrangement joins TRBV11-2 to TRBJ2-7; 9 bases map to TRBD2. Germline loops: CDR1 SGHAT, CDR2 FQNNGV. This CDR3 comprises 15 residues. V lost 2 bases to trimming and J lost 4 bases; unmatched junction nucleotides: 6. As DNA, the CDR3 is TGTGCCAGCAGCTTAAGCGGGGGGTTCCAGTACGAGCAGTACTTC. It yields the protein CASSLSGGFQYEQYF.